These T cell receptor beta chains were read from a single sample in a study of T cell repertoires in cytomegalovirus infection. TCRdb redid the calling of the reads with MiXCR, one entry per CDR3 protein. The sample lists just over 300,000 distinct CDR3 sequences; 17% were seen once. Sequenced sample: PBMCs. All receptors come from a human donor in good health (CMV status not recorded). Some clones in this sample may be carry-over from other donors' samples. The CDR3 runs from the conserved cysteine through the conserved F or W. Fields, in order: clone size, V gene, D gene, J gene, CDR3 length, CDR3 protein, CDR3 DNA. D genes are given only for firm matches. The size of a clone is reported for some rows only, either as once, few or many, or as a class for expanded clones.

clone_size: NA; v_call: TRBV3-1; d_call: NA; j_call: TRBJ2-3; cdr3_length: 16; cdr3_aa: CASSREGGRSGDTQYF; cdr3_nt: TGTGCCAGCAGCCGAGAAGGAGGGCGCTCGGGGGATACGCAGTATTTT
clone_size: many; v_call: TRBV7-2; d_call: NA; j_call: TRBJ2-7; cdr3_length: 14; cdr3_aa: CASKRGTHDYEQYF; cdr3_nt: TGTGCCAGCAAAAGGGGGACCCACGACTACGAGCAGTACTTC
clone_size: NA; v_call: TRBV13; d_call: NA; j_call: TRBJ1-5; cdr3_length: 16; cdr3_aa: CASSSNHDRNNQPQHF; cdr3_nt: TGTGCCAGCAGCTCAAACCACGACAGGAACAATCAGCCCCAGCATTTT
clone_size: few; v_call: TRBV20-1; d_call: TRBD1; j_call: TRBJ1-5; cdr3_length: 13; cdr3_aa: CSARRQGDQPQHF; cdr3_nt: TGCAGTGCCCGCCGACAGGGCGATCAGCCCCAGCATTTT
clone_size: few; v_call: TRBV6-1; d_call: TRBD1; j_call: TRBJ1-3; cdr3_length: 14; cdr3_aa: CAGSQGARGNTIYF; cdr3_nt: TGTGCCGGGTCGCAGGGGGCTAGGGGAAACACCATATATTTT
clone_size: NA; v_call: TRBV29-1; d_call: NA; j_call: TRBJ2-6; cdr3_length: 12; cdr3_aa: CSVDAGANVLTF; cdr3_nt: TGCAGCGTTGATGCTGGGGCCAACGTCCTGACTTTC
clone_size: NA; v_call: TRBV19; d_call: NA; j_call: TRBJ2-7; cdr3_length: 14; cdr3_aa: CASSVSRNSYEQYF; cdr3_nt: TGTGCCAGTAGCGTAAGCCGGAACTCCTACGAGCAGTACTTC
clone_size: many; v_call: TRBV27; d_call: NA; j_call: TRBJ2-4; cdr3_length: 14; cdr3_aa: CASSSPLRGGIQYF; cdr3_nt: TGTGCCAGCAGTTCCCCACTCAGGGGAGGCATTCAGTACTTC
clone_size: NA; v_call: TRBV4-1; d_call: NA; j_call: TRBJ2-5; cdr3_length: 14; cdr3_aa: CASSQDVDRKAQYF; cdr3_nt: TGCGCCAGCAGCCAAGATGTTGACAGGAAGGCCCAGTACTTC
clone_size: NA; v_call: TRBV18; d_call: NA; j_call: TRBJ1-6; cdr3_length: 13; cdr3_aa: CASSPGDRSPLHF; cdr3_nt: TGTGCCAGCTCACCAGGAGACAGGTCACCCCTCCACTTT
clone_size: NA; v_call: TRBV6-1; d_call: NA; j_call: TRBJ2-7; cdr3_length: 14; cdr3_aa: CASTEPPILGEQYF; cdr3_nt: TGTGCCAGCACCGAACCGCCGATCCTTGGCGAGCAGTACTTC
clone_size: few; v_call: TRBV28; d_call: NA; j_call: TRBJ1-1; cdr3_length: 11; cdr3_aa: CASSSDYEAFF; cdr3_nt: TGTGCCAGCAGTTCGGACTACGAAGCTTTCTTT
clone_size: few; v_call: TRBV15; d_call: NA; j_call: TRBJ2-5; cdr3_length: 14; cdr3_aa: CATSRETNQETQYF; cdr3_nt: TGTGCCACCAGCAGAGAGACGAACCAAGAGACCCAGTACTTC
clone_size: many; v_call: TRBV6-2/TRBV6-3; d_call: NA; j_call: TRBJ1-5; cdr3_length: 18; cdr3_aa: CASSYYSMHRRSNQPQHF; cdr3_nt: TGTGCCAGCAGTTACTACAGTATGCACAGAAGAAGCAATCAGCCCCAGCATTTT
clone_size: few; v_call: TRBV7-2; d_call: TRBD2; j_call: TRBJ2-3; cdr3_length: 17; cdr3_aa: CASSLAPGLAGEDTQYF; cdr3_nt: TGTGCCAGCAGCTTAGCGCCCGGACTAGCGGGGGAAGATACGCAGTATTTT
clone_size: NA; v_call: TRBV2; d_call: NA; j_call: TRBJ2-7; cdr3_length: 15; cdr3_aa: CASRGTGTAVGEQYF; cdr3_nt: TGTGCCAGCAGGGGTACCGGGACGGCCGTCGGGGAGCAGTACTTC
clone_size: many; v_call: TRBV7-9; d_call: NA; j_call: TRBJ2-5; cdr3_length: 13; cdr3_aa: CASSFDNQETQYF; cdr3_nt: TGTGCCAGCAGCTTTGACAACCAAGAGACCCAGTACTTC
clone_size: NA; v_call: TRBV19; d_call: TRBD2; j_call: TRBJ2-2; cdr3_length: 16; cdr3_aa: CASSIVAGMNTGELFF; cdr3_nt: TGTGCCAGTAGTATTGTAGCGGGGATGAACACCGGGGAGCTGTTTTTT
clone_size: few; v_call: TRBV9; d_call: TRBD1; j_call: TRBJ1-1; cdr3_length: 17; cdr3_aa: CASSVEEGAGGNTEAFF; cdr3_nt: TGTGCCAGCAGCGTAGAAGAGGGGGCAGGAGGGAACACTGAAGCTTTCTTT
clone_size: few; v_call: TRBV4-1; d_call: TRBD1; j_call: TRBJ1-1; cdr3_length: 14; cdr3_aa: CASSHADRFPEAFF; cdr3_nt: TGCGCCAGCAGCCACGCGGACAGGTTCCCTGAAGCTTTCTTT
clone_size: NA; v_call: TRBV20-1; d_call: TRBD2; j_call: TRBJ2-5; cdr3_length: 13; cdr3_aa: CSAREGGKETQYF; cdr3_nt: TGCAGTGCTAGAGAGGGGGGGAAAGAGACCCAGTACTTC
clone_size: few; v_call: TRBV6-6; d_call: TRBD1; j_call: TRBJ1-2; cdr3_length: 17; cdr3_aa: CASSYSITLGQGYGYTF; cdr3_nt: TGTGCCAGCAGTTACTCGATTACGCTCGGACAGGGCTATGGCTACACCTTC
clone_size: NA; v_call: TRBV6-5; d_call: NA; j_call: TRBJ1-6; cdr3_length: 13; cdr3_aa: CASSYRVNSPLHF; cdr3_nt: TGTGCCAGCAGTTACCGCGTCAATTCACCCCTCCACTTT
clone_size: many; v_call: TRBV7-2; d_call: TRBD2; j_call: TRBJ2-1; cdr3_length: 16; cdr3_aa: CASSLGSSGAYNEQFF; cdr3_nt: TGTGCCAGCAGCTTAGGGAGTAGCGGGGCCTACAATGAGCAGTTCTTC
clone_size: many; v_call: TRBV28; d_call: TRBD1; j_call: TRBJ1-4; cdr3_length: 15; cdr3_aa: CASSPPGQGGEKLFF; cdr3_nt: TGTGCCAGCAGTCCGCCGGGACAGGGAGGTGAAAAACTGTTTTTT
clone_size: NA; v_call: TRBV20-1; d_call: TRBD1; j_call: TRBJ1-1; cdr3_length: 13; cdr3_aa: CSARTGGWTEAFF; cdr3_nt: TGCAGTGCTAGGACAGGGGGCTGGACTGAAGCTTTCTTT
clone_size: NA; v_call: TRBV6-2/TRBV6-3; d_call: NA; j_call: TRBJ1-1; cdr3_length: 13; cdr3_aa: CASSHGWGTEAFF; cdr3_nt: TGTGCCAGCAGTCACGGTTGGGGGACTGAAGCTTTCTTT
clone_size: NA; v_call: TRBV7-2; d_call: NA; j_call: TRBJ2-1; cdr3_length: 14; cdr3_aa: CASSAPPLYNEQFF; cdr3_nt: TGTGCCAGCAGCGCGCCCCCTTTGTACAATGAGCAGTTCTTC
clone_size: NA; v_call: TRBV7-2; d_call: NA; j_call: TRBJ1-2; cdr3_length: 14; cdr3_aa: CASSPSQGRGGYTF; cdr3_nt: TGTGCCAGCAGCCCATCACAGGGTCGGGGCGGCTACACCTTC
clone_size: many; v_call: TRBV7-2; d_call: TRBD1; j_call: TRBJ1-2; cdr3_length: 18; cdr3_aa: CASILAGGGQLINYGYTF; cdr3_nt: TGTGCCAGCATATTAGCCGGGGGGGGACAGCTCATTAACTATGGCTACACCTTC
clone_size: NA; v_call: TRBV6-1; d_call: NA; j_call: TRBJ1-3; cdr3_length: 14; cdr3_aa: CASSTTASGNTIYF; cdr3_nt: TGTGCCAGCAGTACTACAGCATCTGGAAACACCATATATTTT
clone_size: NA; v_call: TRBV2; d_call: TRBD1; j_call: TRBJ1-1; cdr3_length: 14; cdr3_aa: CASRAGTGNTEAFF; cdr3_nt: TGTGCCAGCAGAGCCGGGACAGGGAACACTGAAGCTTTCTTT
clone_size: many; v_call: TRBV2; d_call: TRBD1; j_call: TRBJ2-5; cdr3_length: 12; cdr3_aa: CASRTGQETQYF; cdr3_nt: TGTGCCAGCAGGACAGGGCAAGAGACCCAGTACTTC
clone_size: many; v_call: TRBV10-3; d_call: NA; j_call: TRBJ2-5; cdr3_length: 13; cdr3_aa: CAISEPSFETQYF; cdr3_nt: TGTGCCATCAGTGAGCCATCATTCGAGACCCAGTACTTC
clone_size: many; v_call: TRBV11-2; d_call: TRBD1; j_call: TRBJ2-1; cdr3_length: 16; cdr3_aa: CASSSRTGSSYNEQFF; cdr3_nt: TGTGCCAGCAGCTCTAGGACAGGTAGCTCCTACAATGAGCAGTTCTTC
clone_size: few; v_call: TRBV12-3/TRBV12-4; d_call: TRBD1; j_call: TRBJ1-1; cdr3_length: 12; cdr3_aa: CASSHWDRDAFF; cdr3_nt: TGTGCCAGCAGTCATTGGGACAGGGATGCTTTCTTT
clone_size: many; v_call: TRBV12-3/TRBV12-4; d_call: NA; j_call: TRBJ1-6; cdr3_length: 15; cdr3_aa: CASTPGRGLSSPLHF; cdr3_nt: TGTGCCAGCACCCCTGGGCGGGGGCTTAGTTCACCCCTCCACTTT
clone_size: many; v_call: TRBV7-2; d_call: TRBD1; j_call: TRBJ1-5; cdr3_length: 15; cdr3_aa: CASSSGQGAYQPQHF; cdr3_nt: TGTGCCAGCAGCTCCGGACAGGGGGCCTATCAGCCCCAGCATTTT
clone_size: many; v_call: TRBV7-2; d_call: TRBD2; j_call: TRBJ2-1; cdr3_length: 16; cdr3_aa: CASRSSLAGGPHEQFF; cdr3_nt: TGTGCCAGCAGGTCTAGTCTAGCGGGGGGGCCCCATGAGCAGTTCTTC
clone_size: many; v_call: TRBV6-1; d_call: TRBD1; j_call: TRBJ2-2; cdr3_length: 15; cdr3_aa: CASREDRLYTGELFF; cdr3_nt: TGTGCCAGCAGAGAGGACAGGCTTTACACCGGGGAGCTGTTTTTT
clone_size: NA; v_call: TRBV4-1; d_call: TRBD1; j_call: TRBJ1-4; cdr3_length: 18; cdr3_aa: CASSQDKGRGLGNEKLFF; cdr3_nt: TGCGCCAGCAGCCAAGACAAGGGAAGGGGGCTTGGTAATGAAAAACTGTTTTTT
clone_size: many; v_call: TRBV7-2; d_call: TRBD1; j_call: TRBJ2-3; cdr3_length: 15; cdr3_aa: CASSLWTGPTDTQYF; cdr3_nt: TGTGCCAGCAGCTTATGGACAGGGCCCACAGATACGCAGTATTTT
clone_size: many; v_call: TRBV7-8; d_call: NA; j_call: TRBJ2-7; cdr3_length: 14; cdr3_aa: CASSYGTLSYEQYF; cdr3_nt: TGTGCCAGCAGCTACGGGACTCTCTCCTACGAGCAGTACTTC
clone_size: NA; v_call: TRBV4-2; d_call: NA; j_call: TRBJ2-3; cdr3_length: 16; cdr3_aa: CASSQDLVGRTDTQYF; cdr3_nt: TGTGCCAGCAGCCAAGATCTTGTCGGACGTACAGATACGCAGTATTTT
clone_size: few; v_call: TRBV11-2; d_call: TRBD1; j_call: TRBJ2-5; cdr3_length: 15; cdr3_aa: CASSPRTGSPETQYF; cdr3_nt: TGTGCCAGCAGCCCCCGGACAGGGTCCCCAGAGACCCAGTACTTC
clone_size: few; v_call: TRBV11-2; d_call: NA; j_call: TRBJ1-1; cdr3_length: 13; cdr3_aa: CATKLNGGTEAFF; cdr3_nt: TGTGCCACCAAACTTAATGGGGGGACTGAAGCTTTCTTT
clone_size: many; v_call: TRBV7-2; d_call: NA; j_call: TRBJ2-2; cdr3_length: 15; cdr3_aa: CASSLLGFNTGELFF; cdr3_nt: TGTGCCAGCAGCTTATTAGGCTTTAACACCGGGGAGCTGTTTTTT
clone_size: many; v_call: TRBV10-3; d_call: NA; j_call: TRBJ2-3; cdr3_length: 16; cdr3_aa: CAISVWDTRSTDTQYF; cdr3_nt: TGTGCCATCAGTGTATGGGACACGAGGAGCACAGATACGCAGTATTTT
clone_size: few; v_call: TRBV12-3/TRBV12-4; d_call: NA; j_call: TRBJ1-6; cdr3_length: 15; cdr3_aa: CASSSNRVSNSPLHF; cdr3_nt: TGTGCCAGCAGTTCGAACCGGGTCTCAAATTCACCCCTCCACTTT
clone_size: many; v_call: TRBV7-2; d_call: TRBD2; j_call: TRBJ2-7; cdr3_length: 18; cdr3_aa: CASSYNPLGRGLAYEQYF; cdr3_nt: TGTGCCAGCAGCTATAATCCCCTGGGGCGGGGGTTGGCATACGAGCAGTACTTC
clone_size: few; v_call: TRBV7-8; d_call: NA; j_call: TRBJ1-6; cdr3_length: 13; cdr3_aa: CASSYRVRSPLHF; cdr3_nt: TGTGCCAGCAGCTACAGGGTGCGTTCACCCCTCCACTTT
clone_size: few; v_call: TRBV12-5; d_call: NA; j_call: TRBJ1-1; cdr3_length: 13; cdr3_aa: CASGLFPAGEAFF; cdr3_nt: TGTGCTAGTGGTTTGTTCCCCGCGGGTGAAGCTTTCTTT
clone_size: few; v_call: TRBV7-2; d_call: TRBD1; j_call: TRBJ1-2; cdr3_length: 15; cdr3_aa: CASSSGRGRGDGYTF; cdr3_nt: TGTGCCAGCAGCTCAGGCAGGGGGCGCGGAGATGGCTACACCTTC
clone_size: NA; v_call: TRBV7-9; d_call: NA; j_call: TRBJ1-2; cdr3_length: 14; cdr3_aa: CASSFNGGRDGYTF; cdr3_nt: TGTGCCAGCAGCTTCAACGGGGGTAGGGATGGCTACACCTTC
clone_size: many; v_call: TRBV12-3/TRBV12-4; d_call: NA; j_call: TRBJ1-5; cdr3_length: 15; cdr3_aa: CASSLAGLRGQPQHF; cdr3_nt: TGTGCCAGCAGTTTAGCGGGGCTGCGGGGTCAGCCCCAGCATTTT
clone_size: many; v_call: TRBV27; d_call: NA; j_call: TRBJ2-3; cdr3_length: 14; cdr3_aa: CASSDSPSTDTQYF; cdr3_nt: TGTGCCAGCAGTGACTCGCCTAGCACAGATACGCAGTATTTT
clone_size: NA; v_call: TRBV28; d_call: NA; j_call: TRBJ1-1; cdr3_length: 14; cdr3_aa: CASSFLSGGTEAFF; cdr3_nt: TGTGCCAGCAGTTTTCTCTCCGGGGGAACTGAAGCTTTCTTT